Listed here are 20 T cell receptor beta chains from one sample, sequenced in a study of OX40 agonist ivuxolimab in advanced cancers. Some clones are missing from TCRdb's copy, which holds only in-frame ones; the method was immunoSEQ multiplex PCR. The sample consists of 95,000 to 150,000 clones, around 93% of them appearing once. Here the sequenced sample was CD4+ or CD8+ T cells sorted from blood, taken in a trial of the OX40 agonist ivuxolimab. These receptors were collected from an adult with an advanced solid tumor such as melanoma, head and neck, liver or kidney cancer.

The chain recombines TRBV2 with TRBJ2-7; 10 bases map to TRBD1. The V gene's germline CDR1 is SNHLY and CDR2 FYNNEI. This CDR3 comprises 14 residues. With 5 bases clipped from V and 6 bases from J, the junction kept 7 bases outside the gene matches. CDR3 in DNA: TGTGCCAGCAGTCCAGAACGGACAGGGGGCGAGCAGTACTTC. Translated: CASSPERTGGEQYF.

V usage is TRBV4-1 and J usage is TRBJ2-7; TRBD1 aligns across 7 bases. The length of the CDR3 is 15 residues. Germline values: CDR1 MGHRA, CDR2 YSYEKL. V trimming: 4 bases; J trimming: 6 bases; junction bases outside the gene matches: 12. The CDR3 sequence is CASSLWDRPTAEQYF. The CDR3 region has the DNA TGCGCCAGCAGCCTCTGGGACAGACCGACCGCCGAGCAGTACTTC.

This chain joins TRBV18 and TRBJ1-4, with D unclear. The V end lost 1 base, the J end lost 0 bases, and 6 bases lay between the germline ends. The germline V gene has CDR1 KGHSH and CDR2 LQKENI. This CDR3 is built from 15 residues. The CDR3 region is CASSPQPPTNEKLFF. The CDR3 coding sequence is TGTGCCAGCTCACCACAGCCACCAACTAATGAAAAACTGTTTTTT.

The chain combines TRBV19 with TRBJ2-3; the D is unclear. V was clipped by 6 bases and J by 2 bases, with 15 bases between them. The CDR3 loop spans 15 amino acids. The germline V gene has CDR1 LNHDA and CDR2 SQIVND (reference sequence). The CDR3: CASRRNPAFTDTQYF. The CDR3 region has the DNA TGTGCCAGTAGGCGGAACCCTGCATTCACAGATACGCAGTATTTT.

V gene TRBV5-4 combines with J gene TRBJ2-1; D is unresolved. V lost 4 bases and J lost 9, with 14 bases in between. This CDR3 has 13 residues. Germline CDR1 reads SGHNT; CDR2 reads YYREEE (reference sequence). CDR3 residues: CASSALPGGEQFF. The DNA of the CDR3 is TGTGCCAGCAGCGCCCTCCCCGGTGGTGAGCAGTTCTTC.

The rearrangement links TRBV6-5 to TRBJ1-6; 9 bases match TRBD1. The CDR3 length is 14 residues. CDR1 is MNHEY, CDR2 SVGAGI, per germline. V dropped 5 bases and J dropped 5; count of bases not matched to a gene: 1. CDR3 region: CASSRTGDNSPLHF. The CDR3 DNA reads as TGTGCCAGCAGTAGGACAGGGGATAATTCACCCCTCCACTTT.

J is TRBJ1-1 and V is TRBV11-2; a possible D gene is TRBD1 (6 bases). The CDR3 loop spans 14 amino acids. Trimming shortened V by 3 bases and J by 4 bases, and 12 bases separated the two germline ends. Per the germline V gene, CDR1 is SGHAT and CDR2 is FQNNGV. The CDR3 bases are TGTGCCAGCAGCTTCAGCAGGGGTGTCACTGAAGCTTTCTTT. Amino acid sequence: CASSFSRGVTEAFF. The complete variable domain, with remaining parts taken from reference TRBV11-2 and TRBJ1-1, reads EAGVAQSPRYKIIEKRQSVAFWCNPISGHATLYWYQQILGQGPKLLIQFQNNGVVDDSQLPKDRFSAERLKGVDSTLKIQPAKLEDSAVYLCASSFSRGVTEAFFGQGTRLTVV.

The chain uses TRBV7-2 and TRBJ1-4; TRBD1 aligns across 7 bases. This CDR3 spans 16 amino acids. Germline V gene sequence: CDR1 SGHTA, CDR2 FQGNSA. V gave up 1 base and J gave up 5 bases; unmatched junction bases: 7. CDR3 nucleotides: TGTGCCAGCAGCTTAGGGGATAGGGGGCGGAATGAAAAACTGTTTTTT. The encoded protein is CASSLGDRGRNEKLFF.

V and J are TRBV27 and TRBJ1-1, with 9 bases matching TRBD1. V was pared by 8 bases and J by 1 base, with 11 bases of the junction left unmatched. CDR1 and CDR2 (germline): MNHEY, SMNVEV (reference sequence). This CDR3 is 16 amino acids long. The CDR3 loop reads CASGRTGVPTNTEAFF. CDR3 nucleotides: TGTGCCAGCGGGCGGACAGGGGTCCCCACGAACACTGAAGCTTTCTTT.

The chain recombines TRBV7-3 with TRBJ2-5; D gene uncertain. The length of the CDR3 is 16 residues. The V gene lost 1 base and the J gene lost 3 bases, with 15 bases spanning the gap. Germline values: CDR1 SGHTA, CDR2 FQGTGA. This CDR3 is CASSLRPLSTKETQYF. The CDR3 DNA sequence: TGTGCCAGCAGCTTAAGGCCACTAAGCACTAAAGAGACCCAGTACTTC.

The rearrangement uses TRBV5-6 and TRBJ2-7; D remains unclear. CDR1 is SGHDT and CDR2 is YYEEEE in the germline V gene. The V gene lost 4 bases and the J gene lost 7 bases, with 9 bases spanning the gap. This CDR3 has 11 amino acids. This chain's CDR3 is CASSGRREQYF. As DNA, the CDR3 is TGTGCCAGCAGCGGTCGCAGGGAGCAGTACTTC.

V and J are TRBV28 and TRBJ2-7; 7 bases align to TRBD2. The CDR3 totals 14 residues. V shed 4 bases and J 2 bases; nucleotides not matched to a gene: 5. Germline-derived CDR1 and CDR2 are MDHEN and SYDVKM. CDR3 residues: CASSSGTTAYEQYF. CDR3 in DNA: TGTGCCAGCAGTTCTGGGACTACCGCCTACGAGCAGTACTTC.

The chain uses TRBV12-5 and TRBJ2-2; TRBD1 agrees at 7 bases. The CDR3 is made up of 18 amino acids. V shed 1 base and J 0 bases; nucleotides not matched to a gene: 8. CDR1 and CDR2 from the germline V gene are LGHNT and FRNRAP. DNA for the CDR3: TGTGCTAGTGGTTTGGAGGGAAAAACAGGGGCGAACACCGGGGAGCTGTTTTTT. Protein product: CASGLEGKTGANTGELFF.

The chain couples TRBV5-4 to TRBJ1-4; D may be TRBD1 (5 bases). V lost 4 bases and J lost 5, with 15 bases in between. The CDR3 covers 15 residues. In germline, CDR1 is SGHNT, CDR2 YYREEE (reference sequence). The CDR3 loop is CASSQPGRGNEKLFF. CDR3 coding DNA: TGTGCCAGCAGCCAACCGGGACGGGGGAATGAAAAACTGTTTTTT.

The chain couples TRBV5-5 to TRBJ1-3, with no clear D. V lost 5 bases, J lost 1 base, and 16 bases lay in between. This CDR3 is 16 amino acids long. CDR1 is SGHKS and CDR2 is YYEKEE in the germline V gene (reference sequence). CDR3 nucleotide sequence: TGTGCCAGCAGTCGACATAAAGACAATTCTGGAAACACCATATATTTT. Translated: CASSRHKDNSGNTIYF.

V is TRBV7-6 and J is TRBJ1-1; D possibly corresponds to TRBD1 (5 bases). V was shortened by 5 bases and J by 2 bases, with 15 bases between the two germline ends. There are 15 residues in the CDR3. Germline V gene sequence: CDR1 SGHVS, CDR2 FNYEAQ. The CDR3 here is CASSPHQGGNTEAFF. The CDR3 DNA sequence: TGTGCCAGCAGCCCACATCAGGGAGGAAACACTGAAGCTTTCTTT.

This clone was observed a single time. This chain joins TRBV7-2 and TRBJ1-2; D is unresolved. The germline gives CDR1 SGHTA, CDR2 FQGNSA. V lost 5 bases and J lost 0, with 10 bases in between. This CDR3 has 14 residues. CDR3 bases: TGTGCCAGCAGCGAAAGACTAGCTAACTATGGCTACACCTTC. It translates to CASSERLANYGYTF.

The chain uses TRBV6-5 and TRBJ2-7; D is unclear. The CDR3 has 16 amino acids. CDR1 and CDR2 (germline): MNHEY, SVGAGI. Trimming stripped 0 bases from V and 5 bases from J, with 17 bases between. The CDR3 nucleotides read TGTGCCAGCAGTTACTCGGGAAGTTGGGAAGCCGACGAGCAGTACTTC. Its protein is CASSYSGSWEADEQYF.

The chain recombines TRBV7-9 with TRBJ1-2; TRBD1 aligns across 10 bases. Unmatched junction bases numbered 8, after V lost 4 bases and J lost 6 bases. CDR1 and CDR2 from the germline V gene are SEHNR and FQNEAQ (reference sequence). The CDR3 runs 15 residues. CDR3: CASSSAQDRGDGYTF. The DNA of the CDR3 is TGTGCCAGCAGCTCCGCCCAGGACAGGGGGGATGGCTACACCTTC.

This sequence joins TRBV7-9 and TRBJ2-5; 11 bases align to TRBD2. Germline V gene data show CDR1 as SEHNR and CDR2 as FQNEAQ (reference sequence). V dropped 4 bases and J dropped 3; count of bases not matched to a gene: 4. The CDR3 consists of 15 residues. CDR3 loop: CASSSGLAEEETQYF. Written as DNA, the CDR3 is TGTGCCAGCAGCTCGGGACTAGCGGAAGAAGAGACCCAGTACTTC. Variable domain in full (rest from reference TRBV7-9 and TRBJ2-5): DTGVSQNPRHKITKRGQNVTFRCDPISEHNRLYWYRQTLGQGPEFLTYFQNEAQLEKSRLLSDRFSAERPKGSFSTLEIQRTEQGDSAMYLCASSSGLAEEETQYFGPGTRLLVL.